This TCR beta chain was captured by sequencing in a study of identical twins' blood T cells (dated by TCRdb to 2013 to 2014). A note on the overall study: The 12 libraries, six for the alpha chain and six for the beta chain, yielded 45 million to 55 million Illumina reads in total. To assess how genetics influences repertoire formation, the study used next-generation sequencing to compare the TCR alpha and beta chain repertoires of three pairs of monozygous twins.

Its CDR3 holds 13 amino acids, cysteine through phenylalanine. Only the CDR3 part of the read is kept: 39 bases, read in frame from the first base. The germline ends are 13 bases apart after V is trimmed by 6 bases and J by 4 bases. CDR1 is given as SGHRS and CDR2 as YFSETQ, both from the germline V gene. The receptor library was made with 5' RACE. The reads were generated on an Illumina Genome Analyzer IIx. RNA-based TCR cDNA libraries were prepared by a previously described protocol with several modifications. To prevent cross-contamination, sample-specific barcodes were added to both ends of each TCR cDNA library during cDNA synthesis and amplification. In the paper's pipeline: Between about 85,000 and nearly 550,000 clonotypes were identified per individual, with about 2.2 to 4 million CDR3-containing reads per library. After reads with improper barcode index combinations were thrown out, a cloneset for each library was built using the MiTCR software. MiTCR filtered or rescued low-quality reads and corrected PCR and sequencing errors when assembling CDR3 clonotypes. Artificial out-of-frame clonotypes were removed by being mapped to in-frame sequences, with one indel in the CDR3 allowed. To measure how similar V and J gene usage was between donors, Jensen-Shannon divergence was divided by mean entropy. Using fastp trimming at Q25 and MiXCR clonotype assembly, TCRdb reanalyzed the public sequencing data and kept in-frame beta chains. Rows with a matching CDR3 protein are joined into one entry that keeps the most common DNA and genes. The V and J calls reflect TCRdb's pipeline rather than the authors' work. The sample records 300,000 to 400,000 distinct CDR3 sequences, roughly 27% of which are singletons. About 6.1% of the sample lies in the top ten.

On the study overall, not on this receptor specifically: Because the twins were raised together, environmental influences could not be ruled out as an explanation for the similarity between twins. V gene usage, even among non-selected out-of-frame TCRbeta clonotypes, was reported to be markedly more similar within twin pairs than between unrelated donors. Among the most abundant TCRbeta clonotypes, each donor shared more CDR3 sequences with her twin than with unrelated donors. The number of shared CDR3 clonotypes between two donors was mainly determined by the product of their cloneset sizes, and twins did not clearly deviate from this trend. Validation by independent studies was stated to be required for the proposed role of the TCRalpha J segment in MHC recognition during thymic selection.

Six healthy women forming three monozygous twin pairs were used as donors. Each of the three twin pairs had been raised together, and the twins in each pair were thought likely to have encountered the same infectious agents and vaccines. TCR cDNA libraries were prepared from RNA that was isolated from peripheral blood mononuclear cells. Concerning this clonotype: This clone's antigen is unknown. Per-nucleotide qualities are absent, and no much larger clonotype sits a single base away.

The V gene is TRBV5-1 and the J gene is TRBJ2-5, with the D gene not confidently named. This clonotype was sampled from a woman between 18 and 50 years old in good health. Input material: PBMCs. This receptor carries the CDR3 CASNLLPRETQYF. The nucleotide sequence is given as TGCGCCAGCAACCTTCTTCCAAGAGAGACCCAGTACTTC.